This is a list of T cell receptor beta chains from one sample in a study of T cells in Graves' hyperthyroidism and ophthalmopathy. In TCRdb, the multiplex PCR reads were re-called with MiXCR into one record per CDR3 protein. The table shows some 560,000 distinct CDR3 sequences, with 11% to 15% occurring only once. Source material: blood. The receptors stem from a woman between 40 and 50 years old with Graves' hyperthyroidism. Both conserved end residues are trimmed from each CDR3. Where a row states a size, it is once, few, many or the class of an expanded clone; other rows omit it.

V	size	J	CDR3
TRBV20-1	many	TRBJ2-1	SARDLRESYNEQF
TRBV12-3/TRBV12-4	many	TRBJ2-1	ASSFRDKNYNEQF
TRBV28	.	TRBJ2-3	ASSSGGGLAAHAGDTQY
TRBV24-1	few	TRBJ2-2	ATSDFGGFTGELF
TRBV19	.	TRBJ1-5	ASVVSRGYDQPQH
TRBV29-1	many	TRBJ2-3	SHREGIYTSTDTQY
TRBV6-5	.	TRBJ2-1	ASSYAQASDEQF
TRBV20-1	.	TRBJ1-1	SASSVPANTEAF
TRBV11-3	many	TRBJ1-1	ASSLDRMNTEAF
TRBV20-1	.	TRBJ2-3	SASRLAGSLDTQY
TRBV10-3	many	TRBJ2-1	AIRPSGAGVGHNEQF
TRBV29-1	few	TRBJ1-2	SVEDRTPYGYT
TRBV18	many	TRBJ1-2	ASSPGPNYGYT
TRBV19	many	TRBJ1-1	ASSIGRAGRDTEAF
TRBV6-1	many	TRBJ2-5	ASRVTGIETQY
TRBV2	few	TRBJ1-6	ASKGSLRTLH
TRBV20-1	many	TRBJ2-7	SGRVRAGSYEQY